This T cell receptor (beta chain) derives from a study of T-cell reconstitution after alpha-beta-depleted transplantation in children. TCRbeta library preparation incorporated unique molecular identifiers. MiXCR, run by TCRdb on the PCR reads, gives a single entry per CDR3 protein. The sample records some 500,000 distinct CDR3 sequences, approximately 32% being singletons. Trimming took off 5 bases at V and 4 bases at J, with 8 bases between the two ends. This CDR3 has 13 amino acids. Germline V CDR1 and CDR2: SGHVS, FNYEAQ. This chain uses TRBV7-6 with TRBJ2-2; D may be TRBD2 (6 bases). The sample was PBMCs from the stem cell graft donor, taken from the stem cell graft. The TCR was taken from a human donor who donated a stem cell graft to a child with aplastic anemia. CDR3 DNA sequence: TGTGCCAGCAGCACTAGCAGCACCGGGGAGCTGTTTTTT. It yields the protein CASSTSSTGELFF.